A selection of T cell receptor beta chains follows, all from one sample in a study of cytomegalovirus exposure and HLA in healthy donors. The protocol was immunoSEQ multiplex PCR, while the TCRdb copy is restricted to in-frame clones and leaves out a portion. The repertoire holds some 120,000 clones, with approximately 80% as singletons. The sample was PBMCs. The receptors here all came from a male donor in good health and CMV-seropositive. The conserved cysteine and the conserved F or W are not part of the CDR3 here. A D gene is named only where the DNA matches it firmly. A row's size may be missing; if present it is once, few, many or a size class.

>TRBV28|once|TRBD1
ASSKEGANYGYI
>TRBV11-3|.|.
ASSSRGAANTEAF
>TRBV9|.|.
ASSPSVLDEKLF
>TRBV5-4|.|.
ASSFARGNTTEAF
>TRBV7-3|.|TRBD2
ASSLRGSGSSYNEQF
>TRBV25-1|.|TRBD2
ASRQSGGLATDGELF
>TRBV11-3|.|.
ASSLDIGVKAEAF
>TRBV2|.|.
ASRPAENTGELF
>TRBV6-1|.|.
ASSLARIQETQY
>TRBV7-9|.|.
ASSLQSASSGANGLT
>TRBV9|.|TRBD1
ASSVARQGLGPYGYT
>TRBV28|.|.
ASSLLREGSEAF
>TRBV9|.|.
ASSFSPGAKDTQY
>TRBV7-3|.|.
ASSRDISTDTQY
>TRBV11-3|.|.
ASSGSTGDEQF
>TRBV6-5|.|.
ASSYRPEGEAF
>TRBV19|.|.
ATKTGGAHFATNEKLF
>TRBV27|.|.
ASRPLARTEGWVTEAF
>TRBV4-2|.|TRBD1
ASSQERQGANSPLH
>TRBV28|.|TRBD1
ASSEMGTDNEQY
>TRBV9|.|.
ASSVEGLQPQH
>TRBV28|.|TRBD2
ASSRMGLAGNNEQF
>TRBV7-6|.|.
ASSLASTYEQY
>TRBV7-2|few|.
ARVFKQGKTEAF
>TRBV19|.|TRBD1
ASRNSQYSGQGWGTDTQY
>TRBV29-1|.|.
SVEGTGRGVNTEAF
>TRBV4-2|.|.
ASSQVRSEFQGDTQY
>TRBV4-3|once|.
ASSQGLSPYEQY
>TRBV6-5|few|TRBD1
ASSFGTGGNTEAF
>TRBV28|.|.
ASSLGKWSATNEQF
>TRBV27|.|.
ASRAGSNLGEQY
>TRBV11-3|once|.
ASSPDPGQYNEQF
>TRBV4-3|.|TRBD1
ASSYYRQGGEKLF
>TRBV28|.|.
ASRQSISGANVLT
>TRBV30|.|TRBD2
AWSSGGILGEQY
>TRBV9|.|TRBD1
ASSANRGRGNTIY
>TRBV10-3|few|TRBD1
AISGPGQGSSYEQY
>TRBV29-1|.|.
SVNIGGARNIQY
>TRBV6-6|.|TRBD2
ASRGLTTQY
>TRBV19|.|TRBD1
ASSTSGTAVQETQY
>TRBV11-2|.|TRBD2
ASSLGLAGGPGELF
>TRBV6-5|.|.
ASSYPGPLGEQY
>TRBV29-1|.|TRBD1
SVGGKGARPGANVLT
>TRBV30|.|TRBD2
AWSVGRLAVYEQY
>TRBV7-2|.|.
ASTRLAGSGELF
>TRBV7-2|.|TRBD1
ASSLGTGASWETQY
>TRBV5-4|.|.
ASGGAETSYNEQF
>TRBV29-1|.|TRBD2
SGGGSGREETQY
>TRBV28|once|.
ASSLIRGHYNSPLH
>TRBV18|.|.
ASSPEQDYNQPQH
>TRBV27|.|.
ASSSTTGPYEQY
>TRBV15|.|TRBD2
ATSRGLAEYEQY
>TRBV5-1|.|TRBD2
ASHLGTSDSYEQY
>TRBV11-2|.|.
ASNPAGRVNTGELF
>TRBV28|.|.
ASSLMGAQYNEQF